This TCR beta chain was sequenced in a study of T cells after yellow fever vaccination. At the level of the study: In the case of low-cell-number fractions, SMART-Seq v4 Ultra Low Input was used for preparation.

TCRdb recomputed calls from the 5' RACE reads with MiXCR, one row per CDR3 protein. This sample yields some 350,000 distinct CDR3 sequences, of which roughly 6.2% are seen a single time; around 16% belongs to the top ten. The CDR3 loop spans 14 amino acids. V lost 4 bases, J lost 8 bases, and 20 bases lay in between. Germline values: CDR1 SQVTM, CDR2 ANQGSEA. The receptor's source is a man aged 25-40 years who received the YFV17D yellow fever vaccine. The chain combines TRBV29-1 with TRBJ1-2, with D possibly TRBD1 on 5 matching bases. This sample comprised PBMCs, obtained 5 days after the yellow fever booster vaccination. This chain's CDR3 is CSVGIGATGVGYTF. In nucleotides, the CDR3 is TGCAGCGTTGGAATCGGGGCCACGGGGGTAGGCTACACCTTC. Based on the CDR3 plus reference TRBV29-1 and TRBJ1-2, the full variable domain is SAVISQKPSRDICQRGTSLTIQCQVDSQVTMMFWYRQQPGQSLTLIATANQGSEATYESGFVIDKFPISRPNLTFSTLTVSNMSPEDSSIYLCSVGIGATGVGYTFGSGTRLTVV.